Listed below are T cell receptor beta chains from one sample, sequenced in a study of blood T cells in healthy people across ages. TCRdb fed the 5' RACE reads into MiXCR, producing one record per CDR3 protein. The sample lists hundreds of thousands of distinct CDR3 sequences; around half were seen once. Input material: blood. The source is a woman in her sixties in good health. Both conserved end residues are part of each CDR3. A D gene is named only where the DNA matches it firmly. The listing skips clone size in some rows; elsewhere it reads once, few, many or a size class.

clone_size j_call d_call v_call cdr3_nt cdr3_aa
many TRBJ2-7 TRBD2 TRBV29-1 TGCAGCGTCCTTAGCGGGAGAGCTAACAATGAGCAGTACTTC CSVLSGRANNEQYF
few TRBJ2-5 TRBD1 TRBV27 TGTGCCAGCAGTTTAAGCAGACAGGGCCAAGAGACCCAGTACTTC CASSLSRQGQETQYF
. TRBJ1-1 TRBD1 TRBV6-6 TGTGCCAGCAGTTCCAGGGGGATCACTGAAGCTTTCTTT CASSSRGITEAFF
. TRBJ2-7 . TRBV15 TGTGCCACCAGCAGAGATAAGGGTAGGGCGTACGAGCAGTACTTC CATSRDKGRAYEQYF
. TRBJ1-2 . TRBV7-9 TGTGCCAGCAGCCCGGACAGCCACTATGGCTACACCTTC CASSPDSHYGYTF
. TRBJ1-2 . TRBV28 TGTGCCAGCAGTTTATTTGCCGTGACAGACTATGGCTACACCTTC CASSLFAVTDYGYTF
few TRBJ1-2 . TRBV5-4 TGTGCCAGCAGCTTGGGAATGGGACGTAGTGGCTACACCTTC CASSLGMGRSGYTF
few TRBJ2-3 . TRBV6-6 TGTGCCAGCAGTTACCCCATTGCAGATACGCAGTATTTT CASSYPIADTQYF
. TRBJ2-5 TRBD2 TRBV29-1 TGCAGCGTACTACGTAGCGGGAGCACTCCAAGCTCCTACAATGAGCAGTACTTC CSVLRSGSTPSSYNEQYF
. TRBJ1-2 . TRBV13 TGTGCCAGCAGCATCCGGGGGGGCTATGGCTACATCTTC CASSIRGGYGYIF
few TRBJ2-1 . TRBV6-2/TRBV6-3 TGTGCCAGCAGTTCAATTCGAACTAGTTCTGAGCAGTTCTTC CASSSIRTSSEQFF
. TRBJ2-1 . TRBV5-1 TGCGCCAGCAGCTTGGGGAGGTACGATGAGCAGTTCTTC CASSLGRYDEQFF
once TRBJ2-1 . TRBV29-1 TGCAGCGTCCCCAACAATGAGCAGTTCTTC CSVPNNEQFF
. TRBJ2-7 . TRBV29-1 TGCAGCGTTTCTCTTAGCGGCCGATACAATGAGCAGTACTTC CSVSLSGRYNEQYF
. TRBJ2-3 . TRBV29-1 TGCAGCGTGAGACGCTCCGGGACTAGCACAGATACGCAGTATTTT CSVRRSGTSTDTQYF
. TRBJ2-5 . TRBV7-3 TGTGCCAGCAGCTTAAGAGGGAGGGGGAGTGAGACCCAGTACTTC CASSLRGRGSETQYF
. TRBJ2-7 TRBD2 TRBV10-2 TGCGCCAGCAGTGACAGCGGGATGACCTACGAGCAGTACTTC CASSDSGMTYEQYF
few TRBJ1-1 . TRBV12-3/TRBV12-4 TGTGCCAGCAGGCTTAGGAACACTGAAGCTTTCTTT CASRLRNTEAFF
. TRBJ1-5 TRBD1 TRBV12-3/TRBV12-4 TGTGCCAGCACCCTAGGCGGGACAGGGAGGAATCAGCCCCAGCATTTT CASTLGGTGRNQPQHF
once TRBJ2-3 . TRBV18 TGTGCCTGCCCCACCCCCGTGCGCACAGATACGCAGTATTTT CACPTPVRTDTQYF
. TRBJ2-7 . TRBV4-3 TGCGCCAGCAGCCAGTCCGGGACCCTAGCCTACGAGCAGTACTTC CASSQSGTLAYEQYF
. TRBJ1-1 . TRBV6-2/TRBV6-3 TGTGCCAGCAGACGAGCAGGGTCGGGGTCTGAAGCTTTCTTT CASRRAGSGSEAFF
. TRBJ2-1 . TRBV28 TGTGCCAGCAGTACCAAGGACGGCTACAATGAGCAGTTCTTC CASSTKDGYNEQFF
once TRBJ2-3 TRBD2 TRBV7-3 TGTGCCAGCAGCTTCACTAGCGGGAGCCGCACAGATACGCAGTATTTT CASSFTSGSRTDTQYF
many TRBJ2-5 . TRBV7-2 TGTGCCAGCAGCTTAGGGTCGTGGGGGACGCAAGAGACCCAGTACTTC CASSLGSWGTQETQYF
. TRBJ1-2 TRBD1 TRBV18 TGTGCCAGCTCATCACAGACAGGGGGCGACACCTTC CASSSQTGGDTF
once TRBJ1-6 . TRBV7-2 TGTGCCAGCAGCTTAGTGGGCCCGACCGATAATTCACCCCTCCACTTT CASSLVGPTDNSPLHF
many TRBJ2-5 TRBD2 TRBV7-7 TGTGCCAGCAGCCCTAGACTAGCGGGAGTAGGCGAGACCCAGTACTTC CASSPRLAGVGETQYF
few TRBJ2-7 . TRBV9 TGTGCCAGCAGCGTAGAAGGGACAAACTCCTACGAGCAGTACTTC CASSVEGTNSYEQYF
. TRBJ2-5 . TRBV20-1 TGCAGTGCTAGAGGGAGTGCATTCAGCCAAGAGACCCAGTACTTC CSARGSAFSQETQYF
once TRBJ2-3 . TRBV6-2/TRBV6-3 TGTGCCAGCAGTTATTTGGACAGACTCACAGATACGCAGTATTTT CASSYLDRLTDTQYF
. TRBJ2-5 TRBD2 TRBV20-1 TGCAGTGCTAGAGAGGGAGGGAGTAGTCAAGAGACCCAGTACTTC CSAREGGSSQETQYF
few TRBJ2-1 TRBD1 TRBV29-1 TGCAGCGTTGAAGATCAGGGCAGGGGGTACAATGAGCAGTTCTTC CSVEDQGRGYNEQFF
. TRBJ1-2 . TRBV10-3 TGTGCCATCAGTGAGTCCGGGGTCTATGGCTACACCTTC CAISESGVYGYTF
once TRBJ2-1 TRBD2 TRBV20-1 TGCAGTGCTAGTAGGCCCAGCGGGAGGGAGGTTGATGAGCAGTTCTTC CSASRPSGREVDEQFF
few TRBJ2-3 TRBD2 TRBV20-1 TGCAGTGCTCCTACTAGCGGGAGGACAGATACGCAGTATTTT CSAPTSGRTDTQYF
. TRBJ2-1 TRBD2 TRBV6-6 TGTGCCAGCAGTCCATTCGTAAAGCGGGGGGGCCAACAGTTCTTC CASSPFVKRGGQQFF
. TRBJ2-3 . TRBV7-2 TGTGCCAGCAGCTTAGAAGTGGGTGCGACAGATACGCAGTATTTT CASSLEVGATDTQYF
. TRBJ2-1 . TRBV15 TGTGCCACCAGCAGAGATCCCAGGGTGTACGATGAGCAGTTCTTC CATSRDPRVYDEQFF
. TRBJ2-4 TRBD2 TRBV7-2 TGTGCCAGCAGCTTTCGGGGGGTTTCAAGCATTCAGTACTTC CASSFRGVSSIQYF
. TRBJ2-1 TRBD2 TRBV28 TGTGCCAGCAGTGTTCTAGCGGGAGACGGTAATGAGCAGTTCTTC CASSVLAGDGNEQFF
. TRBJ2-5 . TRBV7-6 TGTGCCGGCAGCTTAGACCCCGCTAGCTGGGAGCAGTACTTC CAGSLDPASWEQYF
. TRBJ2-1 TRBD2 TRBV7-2 TGTGCCAGCAGCTTCTGGGGTAGCGGGAGGGTCAATGAGCAGTTCTTC CASSFWGSGRVNEQFF